This TCR beta chain is drawn from a study of cytomegalovirus exposure and HLA in healthy donors. Study in general: Roughly 86 million unique TCRs from HLA-typed donors made up an early data release.

Germline V gives CDR1 SGHDT, CDR2 YYEEEE. The CDR3 is 17 amino acids. V trimming: 4 bases; J trimming: 1 base; junction bases outside the gene matches: 10. The PCR employed 60 Vbeta primers together with 13 Jbeta primers. Assay used: immunoSEQ multiplex PCR; TCRdb lists only in-frame clones, some missing. This sample has roughly 200,000 clones; less than 90% occur once, and the top ten carry more than 1.5%. Overall study findings and caveats: Among TCR beta chains, those listed as cytomegalovirus-associated numbered about 160. Further analysis, carried out later, found HLA-associated TCR beta chains more clonally expanded than equally common other chains. Later analysis demonstrated an association between a missense DCLRE1C variant and TCR beta V- and J-gene trimming.

To note about this clone: The antigen is not known.

The V gene is TRBV5-6, the J gene TRBJ2-2, with 7 bases lining up with TRBD1. This TCR derives from a man aged 50 to 60 in good health and CMV-seronegative. Material: PBMCs. The CDR3 sequence is CASSLLFRGLNTGELFF. DNA for the CDR3: TGTGCCAGCAGCCTTTTATTTAGGGGGCTGAACACCGGGGAGCTGTTTTTT.